The clone carrying this T cell receptor (beta chain) was picked up one time. Only in-frame clones appear in the TCRdb table, and some are missing; sequencing was by immunoSEQ multiplex PCR. The data show 150,000 to 200,000 clones, roughly 85% seen once. The CDR3 length is 17 residues. CDR1 and CDR2 (germline): KGHSH, LQKENI. Trimming stripped 3 bases from V and 2 bases from J, with 14 bases between. The data were taken from a study of T cell responses to AZD1222 COVID-19 vaccine. The chain recombines TRBV18 with TRBJ2-6, with D possibly being TRBD1 (6 bases). Sequencing used peripheral blood, obtained 28 days after the second AZD1222 dose. This sequence was found in an adult who received the AZD1222 COVID-19 vaccine. The CDR3 DNA reads TGTGCCAGCTCACCCTCAACCACAGGGCCTGGGGCCAACGTCCTGACTTTC. Its protein is CASSPSTTGPGANVLTF. Full variable domain (missing parts from reference TRBV18 and TRBJ2-6): NAGVMQNPRHLVRRRGQEARLRCSPMKGHSHVYWYRQLPEEGLKFMVYLQKENIIDESGMPKERFSAEFPKEGPSILRIQQVVRGDSAAYFCASSPSTTGPGANVLTFGAGSRLTVL.